This TCR beta chain was recovered during a study of CD4 T cells in relation to SARS-CoV-2 and coronaviruses. For the study at large: The HLA restriction of the shared crossreactive spike epitopes was mapped.

CDR3 size: 12 residues. V dropped 0 bases and J dropped 5 bases, with 4 bases sitting between them. CDR1 and CDR2 from the germline V gene are LNHNV and YYDKDF (reference sequence). Assay used: immunoSEQ multiplex PCR; TCRdb lists only in-frame clones, some missing. Of fewer than 20,000 clones detected, approximately 78% appear once; the ten largest clones hold approximately 19%. CD4+ T cells from unexposed donors were obtained before the COVID-19 pandemic (2011-2018). CD4+ T cells were isolated from the cells after 10 days of culture. A note on this clone: Its antigen is still unknown.

J is TRBJ2-5 and V is TRBV15, with unresolved D. The TCR comes from a human donor in good health. Material: CD4+ T cells from PBMCs, cultured in vitro. The CDR3 DNA follows: TGTGCCACCAGCAGAGATACGGAGACCCAGTACTTC. Protein product: CATSRDTETQYF.